These 27 T cell receptor beta chains originate from one sample sequenced in a study of T cells in localized non-small cell lung cancer. Some clones are missing from TCRdb's copy, which holds only in-frame ones; the method was immunoSEQ multiplex PCR. The table lists fewer than 90,000 clones, roughly four fifths of them singletons. The material was peripheral blood, obtained before any cancer treatment. The source is a man aged 35-75 years with stage I lung adenocarcinoma.

The V gene is TRBV7-9, the J gene TRBJ2-2; 8 bases are a match to TRBD2. This CDR3 region has 17 residues. Losses at the gene ends were 5 bases for V and 2 bases for J; bases not matched to a gene: 10. Germline values: CDR1 SEHNR, CDR2 FQNEAQ (reference sequence). CDR3 loop: CASSQAAGRGNTGELFF. The CDR3 region has the DNA TGTGCCAGCAGCCAGGCTGCCGGGAGGGGAAACACCGGGGAGCTGTTTTTT.

The V gene is TRBV19, the J gene TRBJ2-2, with D perhaps being TRBD1 or TRBD2 (5 bases each). CDR1 LNHDA and CDR2 SQIVND come from the germline V gene (reference sequence). The ends were cut back, 6 bases at V and 5 bases at J, with 19 bases in the middle. This CDR3 has 16 residues. The CDR3 protein is CASRDQGRGNTGELFF. The CDR3 coding sequence is TGTGCCAGTAGAGACCAGGGAAGAGGGAATACCGGGGAGCTGTTTTTT. Drawing the rest from reference TRBV19 and TRBJ2-2, the complete variable domain is DGGITQSPKYLFRKEGQNVTLSCEQNLNHDAMYWYRQDPGQGLRLIYYSQIVNDFQKGDIAEGYSVSREKKESFPLTVTSAQKNPTAFYLCASRDQGRGNTGELFFGEGSRLTVL.

This clone was seen just once. V is TRBV5-1 and J is TRBJ2-1; 8 bases match TRBD1. Germline CDR1 SGHRS, CDR2 YFSETQ. The CDR3 contains 18 residues. Unmatched junction bases numbered 17, after V lost 3 bases and J lost 6 bases. CDR3 coding DNA: TGCGCCAGCAGCTGGGGCTCACTTTCCGGGACAGGACGCAATGAGCAGTTCTTC. Translation gives CASSWGSLSGTGRNEQFF.

The chain combines TRBV30 with TRBJ1-3, with 8 bases matching TRBD1. The CDR3 is 16 residues long. The trim removed 1 base at V and 4 bases at J, leaving 9 bases unmatched. Germline V gives CDR1 GTSNPN, CDR2 SVGIG (reference sequence). CDR3 sequence: CAWSGAQGAKGNTIYF. The CDR3 region has the DNA TGTGCCTGGAGTGGAGCCCAGGGGGCGAAGGGAAACACCATATATTTT.

In regard to this clone: At one end, the junction sequence differs from germline, possibly due to a read error. The rearrangement joins TRBV13 to TRBJ2-1; 10 bases agree with TRBD2. From germline, CDR1 is PRHDT and CDR2 FYEKMQ (reference sequence). This CDR3 has 18 residues. The CDR3, as DNA: TGTGCCAGCAGCCTAGGACTAGCGGTCTTATTCTCCTACAATGAGCAGTTCTTC. It codes for CASSLGLAVLFSYNEQFF.

This clone was observed a handful of times. The rearrangement uses TRBV29-1 and TRBJ2-1; 7 bases agree with TRBD1. The CDR3 sequence is 10 residues long. The germline V gene encodes CDR1 SQVTM and CDR2 ANQGSEA. V was pared by 7 bases and J by 12 bases, with 6 bases of the junction left unmatched. CDR3 nucleotides: TGCAGCGACCGCACAGGGGTGCAGTTCTTC. This codes for CSDRTGVQFF.

The rearrangement uses TRBV30 and TRBJ2-2; D is undetermined. This CDR3 is 14 amino acids long. V lost 0 bases and J lost 7, with 12 bases in between. The germline CDR1 and CDR2 sequences are GTSNPN and SVGIG (reference sequence). CDR3 coding DNA: TGTGCCTGGAGTGTAGGTGTGGGGATCGGGGAGCTGTTTTTT. This sequence encodes CAWSVGVGIGELFF.

V gene TRBV29-1 combines with J gene TRBJ2-1, with D perhaps TRBD2 (6 bases). Germline loops: CDR1 SQVTM, CDR2 ANQGSEA. The CDR3 runs 14 residues. The V and J ends lost 6 bases and 4 bases respectively, with 16 bases between them. The CDR3 DNA is TGCAGCGTCCACGGGAGCGGAGGATACAATGAGCAGTTCTTC. Translation gives CSVHGSGGYNEQFF.

V usage is TRBV27 and J usage is TRBJ2-1; the D is unclear. The germline V and J ends were trimmed by 5 bases and 5 bases, with 10 bases remaining between them. Germline V gene lookup returns CDR1 MNHEY and CDR2 SMNVEV (reference sequence). The CDR3 has 13 amino acids. The CDR3 loop is CASSLTFHNEQFF. CDR3 coding DNA: TGTGCCAGCAGTCTAACTTTTCACAATGAGCAGTTCTTC.

The chain combines TRBV5-1 with TRBJ1-2; D is perhaps TRBD1 (6 bases). V was trimmed by 4 bases and J by 1 base, leaving 11 bases between them. CDR1 and CDR2 (germline): SGHRS, YFSETQ. This CDR3 is built from 14 residues. The CDR3 coding sequence is TGCGCCAGCAGCAACGTACAGGGTAACTATGGCTACACCTTC. It yields the protein CASSNVQGNYGYTF.

This clone was counted a few times. The CDR3 region is CASILYPQGFSHTF. As DNA, the CDR3 is TGTGCCAGCATTCTATATCCTCAGGGATTCTCGCACACCTTC. The rearrangement joins TRBV6-6 to TRBJ1-2; tentatively, D is TRBD1 (5 bases). The CDR3 is made up of 14 amino acids. The germline gives CDR1 MNHNY, CDR2 SVGAGI (reference sequence). V was clipped by 7 bases and J by 12 bases, with 24 bases between them.

This clone was counted once. The J gene is TRBJ2-6, the V gene TRBV2; D is undetermined. The germline V gene encodes CDR1 SNHLY and CDR2 FYNNEI. Trimming left V 7 bases short and J 0 bases short, with 10 bases between. The CDR3 length is 15 residues. The CDR3 here is CASKWVSSGANVLTF. CDR3 DNA sequence: TGTGCCAGCAAATGGGTGTCCTCTGGGGCCAACGTCCTGACTTTC. Using reference TRBV2 and TRBJ2-6 for the parts outside the CDR3, the full variable domain is EPEVTQTPSHQVTQMGQEVILRCVPISNHLYFYWYRQILGQKVEFLVSFYNNEISEKSEIFDDQFSVERPDGSNFTLKIRSTKLEDSAMYFCASKWVSSGANVLTFGAGSRLTVL.

This chain uses TRBV7-8 with TRBJ2-7; TRBD1 might be the D (6 bases). Germline CDR1 and CDR2: SGHVS and FQNEAQ. Trimming stripped 0 bases from V and 0 bases from J, with 12 bases between. This CDR3 has 16 residues. The CDR3: CASSLAGDRSSYEQYF. The CDR3 DNA reads as TGTGCCAGCAGCTTAGCGGGTGACAGGAGCTCCTACGAGCAGTACTTC.

This sequence joins TRBV9 and TRBJ1-3; D is perhaps TRBD1 (6 bases). The CDR3 has 17 amino acids. V lost 2 bases to trimming and J lost 0 bases, with 15 bases between them. Germline V lookup: CDR1 SGDLS, CDR2 YYNGEE. Here the CDR3 reads CASSVAGGQLSGNTIYF. CDR3 DNA sequence: TGTGCCAGCAGCGTTGCTGGGGGGCAACTCTCTGGAAACACCATATATTTT.

The genes are TRBV6-6 and TRBJ1-1; a possible D gene is TRBD1 (5 bases). Germline V CDR1 and CDR2: MNHNY, SVGAGI (reference sequence). V lost 6 bases, J lost 5 bases, and 10 bases lay in between. The CDR3 contains 12 residues. The CDR3 is CASRTGTTEAFF. CDR3 sequence (DNA): TGTGCCAGCAGAACGGGGACTACTGAAGCTTTCTTT.

The chain uses TRBV28 and TRBJ2-5; 8 nucleotides line up with TRBD1. The CDR3 loop spans 15 amino acids. V trimming: 6 bases; J trimming: 5 bases; junction bases outside the gene matches: 11. The germline gives CDR1 MDHEN, CDR2 SYDVKM. The CDR3 reads CASSHDRGSSETQYF. The CDR3 nucleotides are TGTGCCAGCAGCCACGACAGGGGATCCTCGGAGACCCAGTACTTC. Combining the CDR3 with reference TRBV28 and TRBJ2-5 gives the whole variable domain DVKVTQSSRYLVKRTGEKVFLECVQDMDHENMFWYRQDPGLGLRLIYFSYDVKMKEKGDIPEGYSVSREKKERFSLILESASTNQTSMYLCASSHDRGSSETQYFGPGTRLLVL.

V is TRBV18 and J is TRBJ2-7; D might be TRBD1 or TRBD2, each matching 5 bases. Trimming took off 3 bases at V and 2 bases at J, with 20 bases between the two ends. CDR3 length: 17 amino acids. Germline V gene lookup returns CDR1 KGHSH and CDR2 LQKENI. The CDR3 DNA follows: TGTGCCAGCTCACCCCCTGGGGGTAGCTCAACCACCTACGAGCAGTACTTC. Translated: CASSPPGGSSTTYEQYF. The variable domain in full, with the rest retrieved from reference TRBV18 and TRBJ2-7, is NAGVMQNPRHLVRRRGQEARLRCSPMKGHSHVYWYRQLPEEGLKFMVYLQKENIIDESGMPKERFSAEFPKEGPSILRIQQVVRGDSAAYFCASSPPGGSSTTYEQYFGPGTRLTVT.

This chain joins TRBV18 and TRBJ2-6; TRBD1 matches 10 bases. Germline V gene sequence: CDR1 KGHSH, CDR2 LQKENI. J lost 2 bases, V lost 4 bases, and 11 bases had no gene match. The CDR3 consists of 19 residues. CDR3 sequence reads: CASSRKPGQGKPGANVLTF. Written as DNA, the CDR3 is TGTGCCAGCTCACGAAAACCGGGACAGGGGAAGCCTGGGGCCAACGTCCTGACTTTC.

About this clone itself: A junction boundary mismatches the germline segment, possibly from a read error. The chain couples TRBV7-9 to TRBJ2-5; 7 bases line up with TRBD2. There are 15 residues in the CDR3. Germline V CDR1 and CDR2: SEHNR, FQNEAQ (reference sequence). CDR3 DNA: TGTGCCAGCAGCCCACGTCGGCGTGCGGGAGAGGCCCAGTACTTC. Its protein is CASSPRRRAGEAQYF.

The CDR3 loop is CASSSTVNTEAFF. DNA of the CDR3: TGTGCCAGCAGCTCAACAGTGAACACTGAAGCTTTCTTT. The chain recombines TRBV7-3 with TRBJ1-1; D uncertain. Trimming took off 4 bases at V and 0 bases at J, with 6 bases between the two ends. Germline assignment: CDR1 SGHTA and CDR2 FQGTGA. CDR3 length: 13 amino acids.

A few counts support this clone. The rearrangement uses TRBV7-6 and TRBJ1-2; a possible D gene is TRBD1 (6 bases). There are 13 residues in the CDR3. Germline values: CDR1 SGHVS, CDR2 FNYEAQ. Deletions cut 10 bases from V and 8 bases from J, with 20 bases between. CDR3 nucleotide sequence: TGTGCCACTCTGGGGGCAAACGGCTGGGGCTACACCTTC. Its protein product is CATLGANGWGYTF.

The rearrangement links TRBV11-2 to TRBJ2-7; D tentatively fits TRBD1 or TRBD2 (5 bases each). V was pared by 6 bases and J by 1 base, with 13 bases between. This CDR3 is built from 14 residues. CDR1 SGHAT and CDR2 FQNNGV come from the germline V gene. The CDR3 here is CASRGQGVSYEQYF. The CDR3 nucleotides read TGTGCCAGCAGAGGGCAGGGAGTTTCCTACGAGCAGTACTTC.

This clone is deemed medium-sized (0.01 to 0.1%). The chain combines TRBV2 with TRBJ1-6; a weak D match, TRBD1 (6 bases). Germline CDR1 SNHLY, CDR2 FYNNEI. The CDR3 totals 12 residues. Trimming took off 7 bases at V and 10 bases at J, with 11 bases between the two ends. The CDR3 nucleotides read TGTGCCAGCACGGGACACCTCTCACCCCTCCACTTT. Its protein is CASTGHLSPLHF.

The chain has TRBV6-1 and TRBJ1-5; D is unresolved. V was pared by 5 bases and J by 0 bases, with 8 bases between. The CDR3 covers 14 residues. Germline V lookup: CDR1 MNHNS, CDR2 SASEGT. This CDR3 is CASSTQHSNQPQHF. CDR3 nucleotide sequence: TGTGCCAGCAGTACACAGCATAGCAATCAGCCCCAGCATTTT.

The chain recombines TRBV19 with TRBJ2-2, with D perhaps matching TRBD2 (6 bases). This CDR3 spans 14 amino acids. V lost 11 bases and J lost 5, with 18 bases in between. Germline V CDR1 and CDR2: LNHDA, SQIVND (reference sequence). The CDR3 reads CACRWGTDTGELFF. In DNA, the CDR3 is TGTGCCTGTCGCTGGGGGACTGATACCGGGGAGCTGTTTTTT. Together with reference TRBV19 and TRBJ2-2, the CDR3 gives the full variable domain: DGGITQSPKYLFRKEGQNVTLSCEQNLNHDAMYWYRQDPGQGLRLIYYSQIVNDFQKGDIAEGYSVSREKKESFPLTVTSAQKNPTAFYLCACRWGTDTGELFFGEGSRLTVL.

The chain couples TRBV28 to TRBJ2-1, with 10 bases fitting TRBD2. Trimming took 3 bases from V and 9 from J; bases not matched to a gene: 8. The CDR3 contains 15 residues. In germline, CDR1 is MDHEN, CDR2 SYDVKM. The CDR3 DNA reads as TGTGCCAGCAGTTTGCCCGGGGCTAGCGGGAGTGAGCAGTTCTTC. Protein product: CASSLPGASGSEQFF.

The V and J genes are TRBV7-9 and TRBJ1-2; possibly TRBD1 for D (5 bases). CDR3 length: 13 amino acids. Germline V gives CDR1 SEHNR, CDR2 FQNEAQ (reference sequence). The germline V and J ends were trimmed by 5 bases and 8 bases, with 15 bases remaining between them. CDR3 region: CASSQGDTRGYTF. CDR3 sequence (DNA): TGTGCCAGCAGCCAGGGAGATACCCGGGGCTACACCTTC.